A selection of T cell receptor beta chains follows, all from one sample in a study of CD8+CD57+ T cells in acquired aplastic anemia. TCRdb reprocessed the reads with MiXCR, giving one entry per CDR3 protein. The repertoire holds about 160,000 distinct CDR3 sequences, with roughly two thirds as singletons. The specimen sequenced was sorted CD4+, CD8+, or CD8+CD57+ T cells (not recorded which) from PBMCs. These receptors originate from a human donor with aplastic anemia. Both conserved end residues are part of each CDR3. D genes are given only for firm matches. Where a row states a size, it is once, few, many or the class of an expanded clone; other rows omit it.

>.|TRBV5-1|TRBJ2-3|TRBD2
CASSRSSGGPTDTQYF
TGCGCCAGCAGTAGGTCTAGCGGGGGCCCCACAGATACGCAGTATTTT
>.|TRBV10-3|TRBJ2-2|.
CAISKGLTGELFF
TGTGCCATCAGTAAGGGGCTCACCGGGGAGCTGTTTTTT
>.|TRBV7-9|TRBJ2-5|.
CASSLSSREPEDF
TGTGCCAGCAGCTTAAGTTCCAGAGAGCCCGAGGACTTC
>few|TRBV10-2|TRBJ2-5|.
CASSESNREETQYF
TGCGCCAGCAGTGAGTCGAACAGGGAAGAGACCCAGTACTTC
>.|TRBV29-1|TRBJ2-7|.
CSVVPARMQTYEQYF
TGCAGCGTTGTACCCGCACGTATGCAGACCTACGAGCAGTACTTC
>.|TRBV7-2|TRBJ2-7|.
CASSLYGYEQYF
TGTGCCAGCAGCTTATATGGGTACGAGCAGTACTTC
>.|TRBV10-3|TRBJ2-1|.
CAISEGTGYEQFF
TGTGCCATCAGTGAGGGAACGGGCTATGAGCAGTTCTTC
>.|TRBV20-1|TRBJ1-2|.
CSARDGGGYGYTF
TGCAGTGCTAGAGATGGAGGGGGCTATGGCTACACCTTC
>.|TRBV2|TRBJ1-5|.
CASSEQGRSNQPQHF
TGTGCCAGCAGTGAGCAGGGACGGAGCAATCAGCCCCAGCATTTT
>.|TRBV2|TRBJ1-2|.
CASSETGDLSGYTF
TGTGCCAGCAGTGAAACCGGGGATCTCAGTGGCTACACCTTC
>.|TRBV11-1|TRBJ2-4|.
CASSLAILNIQYF
TGTGCCAGCAGCTTAGCCATTTTAAACATTCAGTACTTC
>few|TRBV15|TRBJ2-3|TRBD1
CATSRDTGGADTQYF
TGTGCCACCAGCAGAGATACAGGGGGCGCAGATACGCAGTATTTT
>.|TRBV2|TRBJ1-5|TRBD1
CASSGTGGWQPQHF
TGTGCCAGCAGCGGGACAGGGGGCTGGCAGCCCCAGCATTTT
>.|TRBV10-3|TRBJ2-7|TRBD2
CAISVHLASGSYEQYF
TGTGCCATCAGTGTACACCTGGCTAGCGGGAGCTACGAGCAGTACTTC
>.|TRBV10-3|TRBJ2-1|TRBD1
CAITGQGNYNEQFF
TGTGCCATCACGGGACAGGGGAACTACAATGAGCAGTTCTTC
>once|TRBV7-6|TRBJ1-6|.
CASSTRGGQGNSPLHF
TGTGCCAGCAGCACCCGAGGTGGGCAGGGAAATTCACCCCTCCACTTT
>.|TRBV5-1|TRBJ2-7|.
CASSRRAPGPGEQYF
TGTGCCAGCAGCCGGCGAGCGCCAGGACCGGGCGAGCAGTACTTC
>.|TRBV4-2|TRBJ1-5|.
CASSFALVTGSNQPQHF
TGTGCCAGCAGCTTCGCATTGGTCACAGGGAGCAATCAGCCCCAGCATTTT
>.|TRBV6-5|TRBJ2-7|.
CASSSPDGEYSYEQYF
TGTGCCAGCAGTTCGCCTGACGGGGAGTACTCCTACGAGCAGTACTTC
>.|TRBV11-2|TRBJ1-1|.
CASSLEGLSRAEAFF
TGTGCCAGCAGCTTAGAGGGCCTGTCTAGGGCGGAAGCTTTCTTT
>.|TRBV20-1|TRBJ2-1|.
CSAPGEAGNEQFF
TGCAGTGCTCCGGGGGAGGCTGGCAATGAGCAGTTCTTC
>.|TRBV25-1|TRBJ2-7|.
CASQNRGTNYEQYF
TGTGCCAGTCAAAACAGGGGGACTAACTACGAGCAGTACTTC
>.|TRBV15|TRBJ1-2|TRBD1
CATSSLTTGGNGYTF
TGTGCCACCAGCTCATTGACGACAGGGGGCAATGGCTACACCTTC
>.|TRBV20-1|TRBJ1-5|.
CSAIDTSDQPQHF
TGCAGTGCCATAGACACTTCCGATCAGCCCCAGCATTTT